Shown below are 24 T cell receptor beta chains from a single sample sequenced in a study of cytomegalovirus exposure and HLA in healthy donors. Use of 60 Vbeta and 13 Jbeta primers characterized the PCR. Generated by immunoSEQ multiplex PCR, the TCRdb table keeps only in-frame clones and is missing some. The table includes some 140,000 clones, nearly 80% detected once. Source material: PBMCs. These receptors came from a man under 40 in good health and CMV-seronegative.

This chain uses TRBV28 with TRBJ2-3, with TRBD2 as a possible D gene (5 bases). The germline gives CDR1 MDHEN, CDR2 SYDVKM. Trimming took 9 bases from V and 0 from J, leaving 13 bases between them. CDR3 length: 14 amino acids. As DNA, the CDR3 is TGTGCCAGTCGGGAAGTTGGAAGCACAGATACGCAGTATTTT. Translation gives CASREVGSTDTQYF.

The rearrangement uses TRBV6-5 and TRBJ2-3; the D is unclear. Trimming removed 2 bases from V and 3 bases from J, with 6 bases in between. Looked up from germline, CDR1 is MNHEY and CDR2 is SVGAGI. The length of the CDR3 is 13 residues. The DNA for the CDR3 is TGTGCCAGCAGTTACGGTAGTACAGATACGCAGTATTTT. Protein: CASSYGSTDTQYF.

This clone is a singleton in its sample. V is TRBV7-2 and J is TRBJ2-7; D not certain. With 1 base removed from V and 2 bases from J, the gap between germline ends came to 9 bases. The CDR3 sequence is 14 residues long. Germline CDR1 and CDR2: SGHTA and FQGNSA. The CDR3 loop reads CASSLGQLTYEQYF. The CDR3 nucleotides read TGTGCCAGCAGCTTAGGCCAGTTAACCTACGAGCAGTACTTC.

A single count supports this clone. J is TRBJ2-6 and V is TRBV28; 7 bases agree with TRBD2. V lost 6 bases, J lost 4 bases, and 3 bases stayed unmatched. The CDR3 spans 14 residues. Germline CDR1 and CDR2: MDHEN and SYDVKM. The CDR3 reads CASRRGGGANVLTF. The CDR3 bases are TGTGCCAGCAGGAGGGGAGGGGGGGCCAACGTCCTGACTTTC.

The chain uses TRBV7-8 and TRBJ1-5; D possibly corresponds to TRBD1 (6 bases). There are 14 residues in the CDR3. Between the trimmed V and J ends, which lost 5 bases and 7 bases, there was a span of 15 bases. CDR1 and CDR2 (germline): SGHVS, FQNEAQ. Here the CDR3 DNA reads TGTGCCAGCAGCCGGTCGGGGGGGGGCCAGCCCCAGCATTTT. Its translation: CASSRSGGGQPQHF. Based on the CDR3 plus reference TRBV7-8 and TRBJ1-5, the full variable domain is GAGVSQSPRYKVAKRGQDVALRCDPISGHVSLFWYQQALGQGPEFLTYFQNEAQLDKSGLPSDRFFAERPEGSVSTLKIQRTQQEDSAVYLCASSRSGGGQPQHFGDGTRLSIL.

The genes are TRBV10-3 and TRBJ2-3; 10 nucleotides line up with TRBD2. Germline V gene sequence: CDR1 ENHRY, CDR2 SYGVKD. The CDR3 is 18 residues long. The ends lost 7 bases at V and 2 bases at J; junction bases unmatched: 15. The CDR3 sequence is CAINSGLAGDRDTDTQYF. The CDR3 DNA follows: TGTGCCATCAATAGTGGGCTAGCGGGAGATAGGGACACAGATACGCAGTATTTT.

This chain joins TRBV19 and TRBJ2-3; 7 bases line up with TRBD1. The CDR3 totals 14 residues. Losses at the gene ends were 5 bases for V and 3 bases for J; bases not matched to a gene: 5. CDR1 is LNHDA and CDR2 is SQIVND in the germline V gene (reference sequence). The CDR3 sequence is CASSRQGNTDTQYF. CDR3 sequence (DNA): TGTGCCAGTAGTCGACAGGGTAATACAGATACGCAGTATTTT.

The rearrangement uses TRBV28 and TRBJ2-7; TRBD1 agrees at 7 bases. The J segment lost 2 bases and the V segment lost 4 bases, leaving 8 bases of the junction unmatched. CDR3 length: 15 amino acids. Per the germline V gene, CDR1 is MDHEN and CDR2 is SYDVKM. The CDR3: CASSSTGTLTYEQYF. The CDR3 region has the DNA TGTGCCAGCAGTTCGACAGGGACCTTAACCTACGAGCAGTACTTC.

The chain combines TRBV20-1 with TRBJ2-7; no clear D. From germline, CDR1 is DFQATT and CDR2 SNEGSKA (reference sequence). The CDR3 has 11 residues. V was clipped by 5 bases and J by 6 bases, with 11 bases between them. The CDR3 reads CSAHASVEQYF. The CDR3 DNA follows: TGCAGTGCTCACGCTAGTGTCGAGCAGTACTTC.

The DNA for the CDR3 is TGTGCCAGCAGAGGAGTGGGGCTCGGGACTGAAGCTTTCTTT. Encoded protein: CASRGVGLGTEAFF. The chain links TRBV5-6 to TRBJ1-1; maybe TRBD1 (5 bases). The V gene lost 5 bases and the J gene lost 5 bases, with 16 bases spanning the gap. The CDR3 sequence is 14 residues long. The germline CDR1 and CDR2 sequences are SGHDT and YYEEEE. Drawing the rest from reference TRBV5-6 and TRBJ1-1, the complete variable domain is DAGVTQSPTHLIKTRGQQVTLRCSPKSGHDTVSWYQQALGQGPQFIFQYYEEEERQRGNFPDRFSGHQFPNYSSELNVNALLLGDSALYLCASRGVGLGTEAFFGQGTRLTVV.

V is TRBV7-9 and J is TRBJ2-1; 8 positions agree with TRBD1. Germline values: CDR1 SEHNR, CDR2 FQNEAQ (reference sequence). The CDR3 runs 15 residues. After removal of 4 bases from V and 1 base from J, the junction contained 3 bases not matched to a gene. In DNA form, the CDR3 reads TGTGCCAGCAGCTCCCAGGGGGCGTCCTACAATGAGCAGTTCTTC. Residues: CASSSQGASYNEQFF.

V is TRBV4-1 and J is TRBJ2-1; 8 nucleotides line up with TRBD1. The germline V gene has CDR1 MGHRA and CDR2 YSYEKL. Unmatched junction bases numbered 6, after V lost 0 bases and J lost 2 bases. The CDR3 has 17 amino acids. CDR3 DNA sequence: TGCGCCAGCAGCCAAGATAGGGACAGGCCCCCCTACAATGAGCAGTTCTTC. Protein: CASSQDRDRPPYNEQFF.

The CDR3 DNA reads TGTGCCAGCAGTTTATCCCCGGGCACAGATACGCAGTATTTT. Its translation: CASSLSPGTDTQYF. The genes are TRBV27 and TRBJ2-3, with D uncertain. This CDR3 has 14 residues. Germline values: CDR1 MNHEY, CDR2 SMNVEV (reference sequence). V was trimmed by 0 bases and J by 1 base, leaving 5 bases between them.

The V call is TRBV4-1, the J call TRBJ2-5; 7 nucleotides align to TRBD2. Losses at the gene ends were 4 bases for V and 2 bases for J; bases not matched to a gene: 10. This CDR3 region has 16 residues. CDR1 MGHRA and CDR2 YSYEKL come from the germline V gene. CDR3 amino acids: CASSPLGTGGQETQYF. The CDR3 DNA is TGCGCCAGCAGCCCGCTTGGGACGGGGGGACAAGAGACCCAGTACTTC.

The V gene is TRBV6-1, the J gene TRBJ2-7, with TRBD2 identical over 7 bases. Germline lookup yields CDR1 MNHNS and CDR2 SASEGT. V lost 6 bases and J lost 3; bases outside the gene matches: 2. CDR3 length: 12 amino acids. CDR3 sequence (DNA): TGTGCCAGCAGCGGGGGGAGCTACGAGCAGTACTTC. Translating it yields CASSGGSYEQYF.

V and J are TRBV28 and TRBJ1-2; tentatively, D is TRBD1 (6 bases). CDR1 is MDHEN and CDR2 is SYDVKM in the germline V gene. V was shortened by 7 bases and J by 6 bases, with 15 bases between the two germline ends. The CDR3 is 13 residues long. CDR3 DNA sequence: TGTGCCAGCACCCCCGGGGGGCGGAATGGCTACACCTTC. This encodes CASTPGGRNGYTF.

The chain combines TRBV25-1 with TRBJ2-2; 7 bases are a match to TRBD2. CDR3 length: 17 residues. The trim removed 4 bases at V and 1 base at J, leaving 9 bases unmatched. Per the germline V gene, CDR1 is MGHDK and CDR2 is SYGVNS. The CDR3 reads CASSGYTSAKNTGELFF. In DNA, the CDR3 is TGTGCCAGCAGTGGGTATACTAGCGCAAAGAACACCGGGGAGCTGTTTTTT.

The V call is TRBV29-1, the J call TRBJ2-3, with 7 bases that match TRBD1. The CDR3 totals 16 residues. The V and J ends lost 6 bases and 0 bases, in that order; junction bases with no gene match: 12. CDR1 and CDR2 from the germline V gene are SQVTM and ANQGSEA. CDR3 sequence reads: CSVRGTVKSSTDTQYF. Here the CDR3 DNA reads TGCAGCGTGAGAGGGACAGTAAAGTCTAGCACAGATACGCAGTATTTT.

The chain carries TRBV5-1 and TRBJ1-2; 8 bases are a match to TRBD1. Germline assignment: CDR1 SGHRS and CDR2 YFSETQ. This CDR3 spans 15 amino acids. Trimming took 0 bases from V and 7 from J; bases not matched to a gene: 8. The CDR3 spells CASSLGGQGVGGYTF. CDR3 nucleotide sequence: TGCGCCAGCAGCTTGGGAGGACAGGGTGTCGGTGGCTACACCTTC.

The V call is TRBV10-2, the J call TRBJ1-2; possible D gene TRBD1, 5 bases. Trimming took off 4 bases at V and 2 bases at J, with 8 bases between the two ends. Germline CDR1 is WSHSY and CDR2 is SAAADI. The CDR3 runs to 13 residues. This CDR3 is CASSGRGNYGYTF. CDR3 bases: TGCGCCAGCAGTGGGCGGGGGAACTATGGCTACACCTTC.

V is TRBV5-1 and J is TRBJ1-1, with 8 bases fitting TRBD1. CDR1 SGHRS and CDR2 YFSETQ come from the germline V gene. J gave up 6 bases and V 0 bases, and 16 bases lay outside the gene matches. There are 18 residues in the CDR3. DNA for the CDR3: TGCGCCAGCAGCTTGGGCGGGACAGGAGGACCACTTGATTCTGAAGCTTTCTTT. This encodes CASSLGGTGGPLDSEAFF.

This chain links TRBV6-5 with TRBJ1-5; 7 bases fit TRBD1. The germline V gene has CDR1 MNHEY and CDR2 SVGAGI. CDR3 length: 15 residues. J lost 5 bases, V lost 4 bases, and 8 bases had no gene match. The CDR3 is CASSSQTGLHQPQHF. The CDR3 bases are TGTGCCAGCAGTTCTCAGACAGGGCTTCATCAGCCCCAGCATTTT.

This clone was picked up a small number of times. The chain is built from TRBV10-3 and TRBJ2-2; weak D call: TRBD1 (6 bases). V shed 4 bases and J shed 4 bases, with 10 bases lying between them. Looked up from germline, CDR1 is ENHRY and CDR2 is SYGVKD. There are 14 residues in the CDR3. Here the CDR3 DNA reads TGTGCCATCAGTGGGACAGTACCCACCGGGGAGCTGTTTTTT. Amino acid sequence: CAISGTVPTGELFF.

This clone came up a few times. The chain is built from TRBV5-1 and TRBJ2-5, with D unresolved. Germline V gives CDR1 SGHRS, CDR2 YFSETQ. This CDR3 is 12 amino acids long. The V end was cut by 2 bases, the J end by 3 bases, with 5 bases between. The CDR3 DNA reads TGCGCCAGCAGCTTAGACAAAGAGACCCAGTACTTC. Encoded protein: CASSLDKETQYF.